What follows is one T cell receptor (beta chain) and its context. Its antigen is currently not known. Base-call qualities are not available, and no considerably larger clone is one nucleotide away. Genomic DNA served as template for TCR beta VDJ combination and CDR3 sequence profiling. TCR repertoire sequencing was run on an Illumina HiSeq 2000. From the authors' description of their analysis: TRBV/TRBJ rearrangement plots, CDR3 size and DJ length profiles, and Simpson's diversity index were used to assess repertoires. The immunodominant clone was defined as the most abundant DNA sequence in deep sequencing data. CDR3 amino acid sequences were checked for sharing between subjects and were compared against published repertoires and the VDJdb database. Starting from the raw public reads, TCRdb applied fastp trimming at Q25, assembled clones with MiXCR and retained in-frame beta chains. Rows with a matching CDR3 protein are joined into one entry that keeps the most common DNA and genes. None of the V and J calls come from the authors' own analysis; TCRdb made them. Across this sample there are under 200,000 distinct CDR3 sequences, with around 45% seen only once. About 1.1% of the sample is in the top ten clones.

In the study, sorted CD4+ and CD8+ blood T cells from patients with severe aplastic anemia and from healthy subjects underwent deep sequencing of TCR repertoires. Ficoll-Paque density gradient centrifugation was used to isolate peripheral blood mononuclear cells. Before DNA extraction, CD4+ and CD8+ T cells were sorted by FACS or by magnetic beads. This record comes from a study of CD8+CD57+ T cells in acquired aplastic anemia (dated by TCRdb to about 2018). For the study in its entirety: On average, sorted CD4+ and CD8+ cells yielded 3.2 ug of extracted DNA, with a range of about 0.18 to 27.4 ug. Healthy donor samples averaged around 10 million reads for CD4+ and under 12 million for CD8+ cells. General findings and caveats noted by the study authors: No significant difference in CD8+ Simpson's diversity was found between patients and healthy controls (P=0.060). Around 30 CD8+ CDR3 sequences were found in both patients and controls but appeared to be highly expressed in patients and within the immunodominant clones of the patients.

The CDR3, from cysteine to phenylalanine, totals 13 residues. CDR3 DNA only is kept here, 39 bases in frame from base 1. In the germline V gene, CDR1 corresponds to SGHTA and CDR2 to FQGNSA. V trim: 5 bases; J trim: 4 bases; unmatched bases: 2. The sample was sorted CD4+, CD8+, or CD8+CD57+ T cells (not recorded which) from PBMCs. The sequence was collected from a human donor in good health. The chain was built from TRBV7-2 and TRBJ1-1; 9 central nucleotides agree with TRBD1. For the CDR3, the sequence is CASSPTGGTEAFF. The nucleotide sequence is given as TGTGCCAGCAGCCCGACAGGGGGCACTGAAGCTTTCTTT.